This T cell receptor beta chain derives from a study of blood T cell repertoires in COVID-19. Looking at the study overall: Italy, Spain and the United States were the sources of the convalescent and acute COVID-19 samples.

After removal of 6 bases from V and 9 bases from J, the junction contained 5 bases not matched to a gene. Germline V gene data show CDR1 as KGHDR and CDR2 as SFDVKD. The CDR3 consists of 15 residues. Per the authors' pipeline: Researchers report that nucleated cell counts were estimated from reference gene primer amplification. TCRdb's table, derived via immunoSEQ multiplex PCR, lists solely in-frame clones and lacks some. From that table come the V and J calls and clone size; the DNA was used to work out D and trimming. The sample has some 120,000 clones, 55% to 75% seen once. V is TRBV24-1 and J is TRBJ2-1; 15 nucleotides agree with TRBD2. The material sequenced was peripheral blood. This receptor was taken from a woman in her 70s with acute or convalescent COVID-19. CDR3 DNA sequence: TGTGCCACCAGTAACCCGGGACTAGCGGGAGGTGAGCAGTTCTTC. It translates to CATSNPGLAGGEQFF.